This TCR beta chain was found in a study of identical twins. The study's findings and limits: Conclusions were drawn cross-sectionally by statistical analysis, without following the same donors. In cord blood, abundant beta clonotypes had fewer insertions; memory showed no trend.

This clonotype was observed many times. Its antigen is undetermined. Germline CDR1 is SGHRS and CDR2 is YFSETQ. Losses at the gene ends were 1 base for V and 8 bases for J; bases not matched to a gene: 2. The CDR3 length is 14 residues. TCRdb analysed the 5' RACE reads with MiXCR anew, one entry per CDR3 protein. Among fewer than 500,000 distinct CDR3 sequences listed, 14% were seen once. These same data were also listed under a study on yellow fever vaccine responses in identical twins.

This receptor was identified in a woman under 30 in good health. The rearrangement links TRBV5-1 to TRBJ1-6, with 8 nucleotides matching TRBD1. Sequenced input: CD4+ T cells sorted from blood. This CDR3 is CASSLTGGDSPLHF. In nucleotides, the CDR3 is TGCGCCAGCAGCTTGACAGGGGGTGATTCACCCCTCCACTTT.